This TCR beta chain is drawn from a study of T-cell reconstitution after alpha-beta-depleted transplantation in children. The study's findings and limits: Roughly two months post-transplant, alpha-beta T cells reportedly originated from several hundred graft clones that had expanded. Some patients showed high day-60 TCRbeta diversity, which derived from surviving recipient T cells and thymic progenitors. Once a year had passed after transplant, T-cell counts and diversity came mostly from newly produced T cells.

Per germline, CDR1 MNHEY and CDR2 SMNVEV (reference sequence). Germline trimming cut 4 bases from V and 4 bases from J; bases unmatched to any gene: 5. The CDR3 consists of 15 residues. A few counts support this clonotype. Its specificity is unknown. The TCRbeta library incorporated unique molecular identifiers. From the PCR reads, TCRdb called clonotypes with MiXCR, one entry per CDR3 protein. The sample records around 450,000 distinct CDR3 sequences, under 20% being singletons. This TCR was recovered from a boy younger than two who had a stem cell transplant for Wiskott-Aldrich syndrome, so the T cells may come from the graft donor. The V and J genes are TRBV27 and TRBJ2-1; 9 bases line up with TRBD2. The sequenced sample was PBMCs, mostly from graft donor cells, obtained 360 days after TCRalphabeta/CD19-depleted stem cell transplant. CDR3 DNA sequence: TGTGCCAGCAGTTCCGGACTAGCGTTTTACAATGAGCAGTTCTTC. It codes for CASSSGLAFYNEQFF.